A single sample is the source of the 5 T cell receptor beta chains below, sequenced in a study of T-cell memory formation after mild COVID-19. Each CDR3 protein is one row after TCRdb ran MiXCR on the 5' RACE reads. This table has approximately 150,000 distinct CDR3 sequences, roughly 6.2% appearing once. Sequencing input: PBMCs or a T cell subset sorted from them (not recorded which). Source of these receptors: an adult woman who had mild COVID-19 (a few samples of this study predate the infection). Cell type and time point are not known.

This clonotype has more than one count but fewer than ten. The gene calls are TRBV6-2 or TRBV6-3 and TRBJ2-2; 8 bases match TRBD2. CDR3 length equals 15 residues. CDR1 MNHEY and CDR2 SVGEGT come from the germline V gene. The V segment lost 0 bases and the J segment 5 bases; nucleotides outside the gene matches: 2. This chain's CDR3 is CASSYSAGGTGELFF. In DNA, the CDR3 is TGTGCCAGCAGTTACTCTGCGGGAGGAACCGGGGAGCTGTTTTTT.

The sample holds a few counts of this clonotype. The chain joins TRBV19 to TRBJ2-7, with a possible D match to TRBD1 (6 bases). The V end was cut by 2 bases, the J end by 6 bases, with 20 bases between. CDR1 and CDR2 (germline): LNHDA, SQIVND (reference sequence). The CDR3 extends over 16 amino acids. For the CDR3, the DNA is TGTGCCAGTAGTATAACAAGTAGACAGGCCACGGGCGAGCAGTACTTC. Translated, it gives CASSITSRQATGEQYF.

The gene calls are TRBV7-6 and TRBJ2-2; 9 positions agree with TRBD2. V trimming: 5 bases; J trimming: 4 bases; junction bases outside the gene matches: 11. The CDR3 loop spans 17 amino acids. Germline CDR1 and CDR2: SGHVS and FNYEAQ. The CDR3 is CASSPRGRRGGTGELFF. CDR3 DNA: TGTGCCAGCAGCCCCCGTGGCCGGCGGGGGGGCACCGGGGAGCTGTTTTTT.

The chain uses TRBV11-1 and TRBJ2-7, with a tentative D call TRBD2 (6 bases). Trimming cost V 2 bases and J 6 bases, with 17 bases left between them. This CDR3 spans 15 amino acids. The germline CDR1 and CDR2 sequences are SGHAT and FQDESV (reference sequence). CDR3 amino acids: CASSLNYGGVFEQYF. The CDR3 nucleotides are TGTGCCAGCAGCTTAAACTACGGGGGAGTGTTCGAGCAGTACTTC.

This clonotype appeared a few times. The chain carries TRBV6-5 and TRBJ1-1; 8 positions match TRBD1. V shed 6 bases, J shed 10 bases, and the junction held 10 bases outside the gene matches. This CDR3 has 13 amino acids. Germline CDR1 is MNHEY and CDR2 is SVGAGI. CDR3 protein: CASRKTGVEVAFF. CDR3 nucleotide sequence: TGTGCCAGCAGGAAGACAGGGGTAGAGGTAGCTTTCTTT.